One sample yielded the 6 T cell receptor beta chains listed below, sequenced in a study of radiotherapy plus CTLA-4 blockade in lung cancer. TCRdb's table, derived via immunoSEQ multiplex PCR, lists solely in-frame clones and lacks some. This sample has roughly 30,000 clones; around four fifths occur once, and the top ten carry approximately 24%. The source was peripheral blood, collected from a patient treated with radiotherapy plus ipilimumab. These receptors were obtained from a human donor with non-small cell lung cancer that progressed on radiotherapy plus ipilimumab.

The rearrangement links TRBV2 to TRBJ1-5; D not resolved. The CDR3 covers 15 residues. Per germline, CDR1 SNHLY and CDR2 FYNNEI. With 2 bases removed from V and 4 bases from J, the gap between germline ends came to 12 bases. The CDR3 reads CASSEISPGNQPQHF. The CDR3 DNA reads TGTGCCAGCAGTGAAATTTCCCCCGGGAATCAGCCCCAGCATTTT.

The chain employs TRBV7-2 and TRBJ2-5; D is unresolved. The CDR3 is 14 residues long. V gave up 4 bases and J gave up 2 bases, with 11 bases separating them. Germline V gives CDR1 SGHTA, CDR2 FQGNSA. The CDR3 DNA sequence: TGTGCCAGCAGCTCAGGACGCGGACAAGAGACCCAGTACTTC. Translating it yields CASSSGRGQETQYF.

The V gene is TRBV15, the J gene TRBJ2-1; 12 bases are a match to TRBD2. Trimming removed 0 bases from V and 4 bases from J; junction bases left unmatched: 4. CDR3 length: 17 amino acids. Germline loops: CDR1 LNHNV, CDR2 YYDKDF (reference sequence). The CDR3 spells CATSRDNLAGGYNEQFF. CDR3 sequence (DNA): TGTGCCACCAGCAGAGATAACCTAGCGGGAGGGTACAATGAGCAGTTCTTC.

This clone was observed a single time. The chain links TRBV5-1 to TRBJ1-5; 9 bases are a match to TRBD1. V trimming: 3 bases; J trimming: 4 bases; junction bases outside the gene matches: 2. The CDR3 runs to 14 residues. CDR1 and CDR2 from the germline V gene are SGHRS and YFSETQ. The DNA for the CDR3 is TGCGCCAGCAGCTCGACAGGGGGGAATCAGCCCCAGCATTTT. Protein product: CASSSTGGNQPQHF.

The rearrangement joins TRBV4-1 to TRBJ2-7, with D uncertain. The V end lost 3 bases, the J end lost 6 bases, and 6 bases lay between the germline ends. Germline V gene sequence: CDR1 MGHRA, CDR2 YSYEKL. This CDR3 has 11 residues. The CDR3 DNA reads TGCGCCAGCAGCCAGGGCGCCGAGCAGTACTTC. It specifies CASSQGAEQYF.

This chain joins TRBV19 and TRBJ2-3, with 8 bases identical to TRBD2. Unmatched junction bases numbered 5, after V lost 5 bases and J lost 1 base. The CDR3 is 15 residues long. The germline V gene encodes CDR1 LNHDA and CDR2 SQIVND (reference sequence). The CDR3, as DNA: TGTGCCAGTAGTCTCCGGGAGGGACGCACAGATACGCAGTATTTT. This encodes CASSLREGRTDTQYF.